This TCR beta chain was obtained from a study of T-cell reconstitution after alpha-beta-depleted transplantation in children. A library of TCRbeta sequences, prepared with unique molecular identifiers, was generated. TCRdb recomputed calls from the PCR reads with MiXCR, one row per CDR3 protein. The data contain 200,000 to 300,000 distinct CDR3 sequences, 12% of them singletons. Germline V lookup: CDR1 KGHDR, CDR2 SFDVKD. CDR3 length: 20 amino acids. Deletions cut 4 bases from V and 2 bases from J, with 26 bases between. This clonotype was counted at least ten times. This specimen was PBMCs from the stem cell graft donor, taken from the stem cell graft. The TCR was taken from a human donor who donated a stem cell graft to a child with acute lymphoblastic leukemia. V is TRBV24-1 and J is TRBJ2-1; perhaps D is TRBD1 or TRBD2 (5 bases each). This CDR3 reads CATSDHRGEVGRRAYNEQFF. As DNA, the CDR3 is TGTGCCACCAGTGACCATAGGGGAGAGGTCGGGCGCCGAGCCTACAATGAGCAGTTCTTC.